This T cell receptor (beta chain) was recovered during a study of blood T cell repertoires in COVID-19. Study-level background: Italy, Spain and the United States were the sources of the convalescent and acute COVID-19 samples. Sources were T cells, B-cell-depleted T cells, or PBMCs; the material itself was cDNA or gDNA.

This clone was recorded only once. Assay used: immunoSEQ multiplex PCR; TCRdb lists only in-frame clones, some missing. The sample lists about 44,000 clones; approximately 92% were seen once. This CDR3 contains 14 residues. Germline V gives CDR1 PRHDT, CDR2 FYEKMQ (reference sequence). The V gene lost 5 bases and the J gene lost 0 bases, with 11 bases spanning the gap. The sequence came from a man between 50 and 59 years old with COVID-19, enrolled during active disease. The material sequenced was peripheral blood. The genes are TRBV13 and TRBJ2-7; D remains unclear. DNA for the CDR3: TGTGCCAGCAGCCCCTCAAGGAGCTCCTACGAGCAGTACTTC. This codes for CASSPSRSSYEQYF.